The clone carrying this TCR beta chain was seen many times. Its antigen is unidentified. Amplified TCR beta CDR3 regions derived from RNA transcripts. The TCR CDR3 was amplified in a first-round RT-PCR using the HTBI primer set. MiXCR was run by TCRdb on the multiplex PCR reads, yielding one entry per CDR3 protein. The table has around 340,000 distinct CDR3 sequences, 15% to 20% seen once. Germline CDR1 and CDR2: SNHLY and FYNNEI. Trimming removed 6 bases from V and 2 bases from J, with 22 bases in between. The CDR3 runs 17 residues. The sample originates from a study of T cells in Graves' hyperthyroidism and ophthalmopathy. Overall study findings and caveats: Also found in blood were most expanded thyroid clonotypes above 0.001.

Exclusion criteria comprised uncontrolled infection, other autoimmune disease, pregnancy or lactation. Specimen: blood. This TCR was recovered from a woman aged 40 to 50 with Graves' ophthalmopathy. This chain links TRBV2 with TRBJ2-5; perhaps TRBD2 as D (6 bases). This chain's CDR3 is CASREGGAEPGQETQYF. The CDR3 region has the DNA TGTGCCAGCAGGGAGGGTGGTGCGGAGCCCGGACAAGAGACCCAGTACTTC.